This T cell receptor beta chain came from a study of shared clonotypes between healthy human individuals. The authors ran the assay at deep level. Method: immunoSEQ multiplex PCR; TCRdb's copy keeps in-frame clones and lacks some. This table has 2 million to 3 million clones, 93% appearing once. After removal of 4 bases from V and 4 bases from J, the junction contained 16 bases not matched to a gene. This CDR3 is 19 amino acids long. Germline V gives CDR1 SGHNT, CDR2 YYREEE (reference sequence). The source is a young man in good health. Some clones in this sample may be carry-over from other donors' samples. V usage is TRBV5-4 and J usage is TRBJ2-5; 13 bases match TRBD2. The sequencing input was naive CD4+ T cells from PBMCs. Subset denoted: CD45RA+ positively selected. The CDR3 is CASSPPPGTSGIYSETQYF. The DNA for the CDR3 is TGTGCCAGCAGCCCCCCTCCCGGGACTAGCGGGATTTACTCAGAGACCCAGTACTTC.